The present entry profiles one T cell receptor beta chain with its context. Antigen specificity is unknown. This record comes from a study of cytomegalovirus exposure and HLA in healthy donors. General study results and limits: According to the study, around 180 TCR beta chains were cytomegalovirus-associated. A later analysis found TCR association rates differed by HLA locus, highest for DRB1 and lowest for HLA-C.

Amplification used 60 Vbeta primers and 13 Jbeta primers. Repertoires were generated with immunoSEQ multiplex PCR, while TCRdb's copy carries only in-frame clones and drops some. The repertoire holds roughly 140,000 clones, with around 80% as singletons. CDR1 WSHSY and CDR2 SAAADI come from the germline V gene. The CDR3 spans 12 residues. V was shortened by 3 bases and J by 4 bases, with 6 bases between the two germline ends. This rearrangement joins TRBV10-2 to TRBJ1-2; the D is unclear. The sequenced material came from PBMCs. This receptor was obtained from a middle-aged man in good health and CMV-seropositive. The CDR3 loop reads CASSERGYGYTF. Here the CDR3 DNA reads TGCGCCAGCAGTGAACGGGGCTATGGCTACACCTTC.